This TCR beta chain came from a study of beta chain features in type 1 diabetes. This CDR3 has 15 residues. V was shortened by 5 bases and J by 0 bases, with 13 bases between the two germline ends. Germline V gene sequence: CDR1 SGHTA, CDR2 FQGNSA. Naive, central memory, regulatory and stem cell-like memory cells within the CD4+ compartment were sorted using CD45RO/CCR7/CD25/CD127/CD95/CD27. This clone showed up just a few times. The antigen is not known. Study-wide points: Shorter TCRB CDR3s, moderately but significantly so, marked every one of the four CD4+ subsets in Type 1 diabetes patients.

As every portion of the isolated RNA was reverse transcribed, the sequencing read expressed TCRB transcripts. Using immunoSEQ multiplex PCR, the repertoire was profiled, and TCRdb retains in-frame clones only, with some absent. This table holds about 52,000 clones, around 45% found once. The chain has TRBV7-2 and TRBJ1-1, with D possibly being TRBD1 (5 bases). The sequencing sample was made of Tregs from blood. The source is a man aged 25-40 years with type 1 diabetes. CDR3 residues: CASSRQQSLNTEAFF. As DNA, the CDR3 is TGTGCCAGCAGCAGACAGCAAAGCTTGAACACTGAAGCTTTCTTT.